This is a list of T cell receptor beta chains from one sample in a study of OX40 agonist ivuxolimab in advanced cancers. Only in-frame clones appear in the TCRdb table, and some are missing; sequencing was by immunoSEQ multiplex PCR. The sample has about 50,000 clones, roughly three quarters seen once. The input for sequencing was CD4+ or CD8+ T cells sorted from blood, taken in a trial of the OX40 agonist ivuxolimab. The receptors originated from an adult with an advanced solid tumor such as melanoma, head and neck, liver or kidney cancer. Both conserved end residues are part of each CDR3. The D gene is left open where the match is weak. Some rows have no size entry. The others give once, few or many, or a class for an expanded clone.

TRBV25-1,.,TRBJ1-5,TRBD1,TGTGCCAGCAGTCCGGGACAGGGGAGCCAGCCCCAGCATTTT,CASSPGQGSQPQHF
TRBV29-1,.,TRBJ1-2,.,TGCAGCGTTGAGGTTGGGCCGAACTATGGCTACACCTTC,CSVEVGPNYGYTF
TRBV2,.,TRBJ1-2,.,TGTGCCAGCAGTTTTCAGGGGTCTAACTATGGCTACACCTTC,CASSFQGSNYGYTF
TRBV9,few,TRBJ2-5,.,TGTGCCAGCAGCGTCCAAGAGACCCAGTACTTC,CASSVQETQYF
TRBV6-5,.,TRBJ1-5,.,TGTGCCAGCAGCTCCGTTGGGAATCAGCCCCAGCATTTT,CASSSVGNQPQHF
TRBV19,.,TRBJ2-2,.,TGTGCCAGTAGCGCTAGCTGGGCGTCCGAGCTGTTTTTT,CASSASWASELFF
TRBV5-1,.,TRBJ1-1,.,TGCGCCAGCAGCCGGGGAGGACCCCTGAGCACTGAAGCTTTCTTT,CASSRGGPLSTEAFF
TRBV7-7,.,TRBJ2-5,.,TGTGCCAGCAGCTTGGCGCGACAGAGCCAAGAGACCCAGTACTTC,CASSLARQSQETQYF
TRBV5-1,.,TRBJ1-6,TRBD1,TGCGCCAGCAGCATCGACAGGGGTAATTCACCCCTCCACTTT,CASSIDRGNSPLHF
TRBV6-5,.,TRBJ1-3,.,TGTGCCAGCAGTTACTCCGTCACTGGAAACACCATATATTTT,CASSYSVTGNTIYF
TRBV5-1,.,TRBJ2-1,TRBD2,TGCGCCAGCAGCTCTCAACTAGCGGGAGGGCCCTCGGGCAATGAGCAGTTCTTC,CASSSQLAGGPSGNEQFF
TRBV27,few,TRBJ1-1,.,TGTGCCAGCAGTTCCCAGGGGTTCACTGAAGCTTTCTTT,CASSSQGFTEAFF
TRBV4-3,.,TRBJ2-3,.,TGCGCCAGCAGCCAAAGTCCACCTAGCACAGATACGCAGTATTTT,CASSQSPPSTDTQYF
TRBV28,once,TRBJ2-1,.,TGTGCCAGCAGGTTGGGTGGGGGGTGGTCCTACAATGAGCAGTTCTTC,CASRLGGGWSYNEQFF
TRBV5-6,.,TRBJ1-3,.,TGTGCCAGTAGCTTGGGAGGGGGAACTGCGATCTCTGGAAACACCATATATTTT,CASSLGGGTAISGNTIYF
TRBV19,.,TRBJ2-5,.,TGTGCCAGTAGTTACGGCAGGGGCCAAGAGACCCAGTACTTC,CASSYGRGQETQYF
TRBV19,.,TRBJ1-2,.,TGTGCCAGTAGCCGCAAGGGGAACTATGGCTACACCTTC,CASSRKGNYGYTF
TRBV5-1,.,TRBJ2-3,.,TGCGCCAGCAGCTTGGTTACGTCTAGGGGAGATACGCAGTATTTT,CASSLVTSRGDTQYF
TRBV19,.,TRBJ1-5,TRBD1,TGTGCCAGTAGTAAAAAGGGACAGGGAGGTTACAGCAATCAGCCCCAGCATTTT,CASSKKGQGGYSNQPQHF
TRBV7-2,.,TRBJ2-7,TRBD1,TGTGCCAGCAGTCCCGGACAGGGCAAACTGTACGAGCAGTACTTC,CASSPGQGKLYEQYF
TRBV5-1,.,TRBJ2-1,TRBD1,TGCGCCAGCAGCCCGGGACAGGGGAAAGACAATGAGCAGTTCTTC,CASSPGQGKDNEQFF
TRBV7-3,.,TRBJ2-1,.,TGTGCCAGCTCTCGGGGTGAAAGCTCCTACAATGAGCAGTTCTTC,CASSRGESSYNEQFF
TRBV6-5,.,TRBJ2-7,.,TGTGCCAGCAGATTTGGGACGAAGGCGGAGCAGTACTTC,CASRFGTKAEQYF
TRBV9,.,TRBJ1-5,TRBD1,TGTGCCAGCAGCCCGTCTTTTGGGGACAGGGACCTTTCCAATCAGCCCCAGCATTTT,CASSPSFGDRDLSNQPQHF
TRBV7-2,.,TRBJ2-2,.,TGTGCCAGCAGCCCCCGTTTGGGGAGGAACACCGGGGAGCTGTTTTTT,CASSPRLGRNTGELFF
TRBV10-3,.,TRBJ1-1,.,TGTGCCATCAGCCCGACCGACGAGGGAGAAGCTTTCTTT,CAISPTDEGEAFF
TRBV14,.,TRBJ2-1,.,TGTGCCAGCAGCCAAGGGACCCTCGGTGAGCAGTTCTTC,CASSQGTLGEQFF
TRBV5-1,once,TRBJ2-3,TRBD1,TGCGCCAGCAGCGAGACAGGGAGCACAGATACGCAGTATTTT,CASSETGSTDTQYF
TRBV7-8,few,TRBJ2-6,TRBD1,TGTGCCAGCAGCGTGACAGGGGGCGCTGGGGCCAACGTCCTGACTTTC,CASSVTGGAGANVLTF
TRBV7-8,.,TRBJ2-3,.,TGTGCCAGCAGCCTTGCCGGTCCCAACTCGCAGTATTTT,CASSLAGPNSQYF
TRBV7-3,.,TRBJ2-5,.,TGTGCCAGCAGCTTAGACCGGGCCAAAACAACGACCCAGTACTTC,CASSLDRAKTTTQYF
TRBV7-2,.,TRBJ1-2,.,TGTGCCAGCAGCTTATCTAGAGTCAACTATGGCTACACCTTC,CASSLSRVNYGYTF
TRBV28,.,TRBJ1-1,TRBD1,TGTGCCAGCAGTTTATCCCCCCGGACAGGGGGCACTGAAGCTTTCTTT,CASSLSPRTGGTEAFF
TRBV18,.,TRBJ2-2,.,TGTGCCAGCTCACCGACGCTGGAGCGCACCGGGGAGCTGTTTTTT,CASSPTLERTGELFF
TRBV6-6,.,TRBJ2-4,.,TGTGCCAGCAGGGCCAATGGGGGGCAGAACATTCAGTACTTC,CASRANGGQNIQYF
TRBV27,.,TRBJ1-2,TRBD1,TGTGCCAGCAGTTTATCGGTGGACAGGGGCTATGGCTACACCTTC,CASSLSVDRGYGYTF
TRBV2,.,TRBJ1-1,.,TGTGCCAGCAGTGAGGACAGACCCTCTGAAGCTTTCTTT,CASSEDRPSEAFF
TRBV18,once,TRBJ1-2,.,TGTGCCAGCTCAGACAGCAATTATAACTATGGCTACACCTTC,CASSDSNYNYGYTF
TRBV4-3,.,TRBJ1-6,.,TGCGCCAGCAGCCAAGATGGCGCTCGGTCAGGGGATTCACCCCTCCACTTT,CASSQDGARSGDSPLHF
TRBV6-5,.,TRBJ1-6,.,TGTGCCAGCAGGGCGGGGGATTATTCACCCCTCCACTTT,CASRAGDYSPLHF
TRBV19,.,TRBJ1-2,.,TGTGCCAGTAGTCGTTCGATTGATAACTATGGCTACACCTTC,CASSRSIDNYGYTF
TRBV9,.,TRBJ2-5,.,TGTGCCAGCAGCGTAGCTACCGGCGGCAGGGGAGGAGAGACCCAGTACTTC,CASSVATGGRGGETQYF
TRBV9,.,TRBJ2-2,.,TGTGCCAGCAGCGTAGCGGGGAAAAACACCGGGGAGCTGTTTTTT,CASSVAGKNTGELFF
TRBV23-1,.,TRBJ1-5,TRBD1,TGCGCCAGCAGTCGGGTACAGGGGGGAAGAAGCAATCAGCCCCAGCATTTT,CASSRVQGGRSNQPQHF
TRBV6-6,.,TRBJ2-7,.,TGTGCCAGCAGTTACATAGGTAGCGAGCAGTACTTC,CASSYIGSEQYF
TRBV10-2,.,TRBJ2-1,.,TGCGCCAGCAGTGGGGCGGCCGTGGCCCGGGGGAATGAGCAGTTCTTC,CASSGAAVARGNEQFF
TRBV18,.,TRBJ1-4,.,TGTGCCAGCTCGCCGAGGGGAGGGCACGGTGAAAAACTGTTTTTT,CASSPRGGHGEKLFF
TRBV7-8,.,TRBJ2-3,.,TGTGCCAGCAGCCGGCCAGGACAGCCCACAGATACGCAGTATTTT,CASSRPGQPTDTQYF
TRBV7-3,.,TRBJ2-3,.,TGTGCCAGCAGCTTAAGCTCTAGCTCCACAGATACGCAGTATTTT,CASSLSSSSTDTQYF
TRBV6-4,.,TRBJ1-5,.,TGTGCCAGCAGTCCGGGGGGGGGACAGCCCCAGCATTTT,CASSPGGGQPQHF
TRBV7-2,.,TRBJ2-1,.,TGTGCCAGCAGCTTCAGACTATACAATGAGCAGTTCTTC,CASSFRLYNEQFF
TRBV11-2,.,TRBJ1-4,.,TGTGCCAGCAGCTCCGCTACCTCTAGGACAGACTATGAAAAACTGTTTTTT,CASSSATSRTDYEKLFF
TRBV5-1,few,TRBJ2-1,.,TGCGCCAGCAGCTTCGGACTAGAGGGGGATGAGCAGTTCTTC,CASSFGLEGDEQFF
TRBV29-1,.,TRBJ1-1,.,TGCAGCGTTGAAGCCGGTCCGAGCAACACTGAAGCTTTCTTT,CSVEAGPSNTEAFF
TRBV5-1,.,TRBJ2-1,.,TGCGCCAGCAGCTTGCTTGGGGGCGCTGACAATGAGCAGTTCTTC,CASSLLGGADNEQFF
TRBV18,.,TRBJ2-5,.,TGTGCCAGCTCTCGCGACAGGACCCAAGAGACCCAGTACTTC,CASSRDRTQETQYF
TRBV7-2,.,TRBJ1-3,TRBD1,TGTGCCAGCAGCTTAGCGGGACAGGAAGCTTACATCTCTGGAAACACCATATATTTT,CASSLAGQEAYISGNTIYF
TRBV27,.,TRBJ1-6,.,TGTGCCAGCAGTACTCAGGGGATTAAAGGGAAGTCGCCCCTCCACTTT,CASSTQGIKGKSPLHF
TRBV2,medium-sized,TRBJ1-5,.,TGTGCCAGCACTGGAGGCCCCTGGCCCCAGCATTTT,CASTGGPWPQHF
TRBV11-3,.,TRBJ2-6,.,TGTGCCAGCAGCTTAAATGGGGCCAACGTCCTGACTTTC,CASSLNGANVLTF